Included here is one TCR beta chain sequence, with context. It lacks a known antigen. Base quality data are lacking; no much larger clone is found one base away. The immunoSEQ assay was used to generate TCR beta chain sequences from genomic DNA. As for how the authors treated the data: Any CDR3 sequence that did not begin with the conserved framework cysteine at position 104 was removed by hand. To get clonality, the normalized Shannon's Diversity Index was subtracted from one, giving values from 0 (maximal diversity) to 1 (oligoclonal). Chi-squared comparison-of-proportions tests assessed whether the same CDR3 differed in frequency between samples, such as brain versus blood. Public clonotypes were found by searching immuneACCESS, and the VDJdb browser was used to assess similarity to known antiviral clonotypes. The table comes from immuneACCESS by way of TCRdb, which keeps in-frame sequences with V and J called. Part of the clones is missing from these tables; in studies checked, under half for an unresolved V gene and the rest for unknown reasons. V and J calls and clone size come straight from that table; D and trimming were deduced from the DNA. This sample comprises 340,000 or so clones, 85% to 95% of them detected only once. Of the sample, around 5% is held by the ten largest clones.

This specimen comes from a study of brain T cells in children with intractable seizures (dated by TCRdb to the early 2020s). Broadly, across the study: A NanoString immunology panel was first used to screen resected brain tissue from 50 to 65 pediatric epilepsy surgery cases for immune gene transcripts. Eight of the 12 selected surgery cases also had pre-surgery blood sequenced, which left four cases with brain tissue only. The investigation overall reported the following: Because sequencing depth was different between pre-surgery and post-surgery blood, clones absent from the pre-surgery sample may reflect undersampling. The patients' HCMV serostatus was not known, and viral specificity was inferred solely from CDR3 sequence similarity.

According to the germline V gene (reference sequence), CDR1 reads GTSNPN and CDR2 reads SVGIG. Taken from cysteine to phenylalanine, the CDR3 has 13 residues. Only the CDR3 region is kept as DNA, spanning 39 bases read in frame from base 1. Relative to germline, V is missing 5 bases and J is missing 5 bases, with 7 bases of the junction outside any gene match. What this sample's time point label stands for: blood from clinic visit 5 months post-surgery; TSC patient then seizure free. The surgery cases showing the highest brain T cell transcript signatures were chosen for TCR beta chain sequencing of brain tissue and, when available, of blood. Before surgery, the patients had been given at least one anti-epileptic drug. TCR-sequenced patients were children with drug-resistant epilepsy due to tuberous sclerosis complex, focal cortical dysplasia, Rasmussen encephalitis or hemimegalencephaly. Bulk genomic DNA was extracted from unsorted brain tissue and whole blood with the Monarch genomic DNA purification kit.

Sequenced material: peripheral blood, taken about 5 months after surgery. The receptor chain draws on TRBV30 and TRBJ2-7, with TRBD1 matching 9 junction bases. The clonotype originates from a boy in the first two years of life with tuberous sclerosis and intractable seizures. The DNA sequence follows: TGTGCCTGGGACCGGGACAGGGTCGACGAGCAGTACTTC. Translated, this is CAWDRDRVDEQYF. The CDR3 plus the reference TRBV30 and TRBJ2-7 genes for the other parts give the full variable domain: SQTIHQWPATLVQPVGSPLSLECTVEGTSNPNLYWYRQAAGRGLQLLFYSVGIGQISSEVPQNLSASRPQDRQFILSSKKLLLSDSGFYLCAWDRDRVDEQYFGPGTRLTVT.